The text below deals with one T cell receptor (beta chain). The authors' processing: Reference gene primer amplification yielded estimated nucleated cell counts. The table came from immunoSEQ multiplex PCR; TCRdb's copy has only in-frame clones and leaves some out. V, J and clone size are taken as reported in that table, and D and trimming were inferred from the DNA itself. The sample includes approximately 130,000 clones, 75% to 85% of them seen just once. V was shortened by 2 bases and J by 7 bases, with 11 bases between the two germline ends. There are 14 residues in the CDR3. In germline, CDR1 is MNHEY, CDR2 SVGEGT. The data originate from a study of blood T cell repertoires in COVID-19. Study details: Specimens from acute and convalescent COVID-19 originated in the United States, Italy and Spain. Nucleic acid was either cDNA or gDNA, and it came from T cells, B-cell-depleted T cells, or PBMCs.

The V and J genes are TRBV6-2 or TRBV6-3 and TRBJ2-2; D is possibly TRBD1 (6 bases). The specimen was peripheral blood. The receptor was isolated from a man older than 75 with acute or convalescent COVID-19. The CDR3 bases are TGTGCCAGCAGTTACGGGACATACGTCGGGGAGCTGTTTTTT. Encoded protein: CASSYGTYVGELFF.